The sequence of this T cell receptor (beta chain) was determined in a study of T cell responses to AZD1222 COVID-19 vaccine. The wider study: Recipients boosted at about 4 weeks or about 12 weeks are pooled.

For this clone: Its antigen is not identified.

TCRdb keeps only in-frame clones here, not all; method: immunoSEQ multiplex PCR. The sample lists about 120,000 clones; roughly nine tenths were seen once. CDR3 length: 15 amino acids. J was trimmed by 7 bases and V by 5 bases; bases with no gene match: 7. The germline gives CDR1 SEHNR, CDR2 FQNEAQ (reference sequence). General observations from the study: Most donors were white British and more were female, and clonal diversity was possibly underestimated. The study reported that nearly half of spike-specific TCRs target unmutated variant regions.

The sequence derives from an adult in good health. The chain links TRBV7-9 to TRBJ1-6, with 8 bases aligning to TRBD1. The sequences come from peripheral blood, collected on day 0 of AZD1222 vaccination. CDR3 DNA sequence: TGTGCCAGCAGCCCGCGACAGGGGAGGAATTCACCCCTCCACTTT. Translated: CASSPRQGRNSPLHF.